This entry lists 4 T cell receptor beta chains sequenced from one sample in a study of blood T cell repertoires in COVID-19. Sequencing was performed with immunoSEQ multiplex PCR; in TCRdb, only in-frame clones are kept and a portion is missing. The sample consists of about 220,000 clones, roughly 82% of them appearing once. The source material was peripheral blood. These receptors originate from a man aged 50 to 59 with active or convalescent COVID-19.

This clone was counted a single time. The rearrangement joins TRBV4-2 to TRBJ1-2; 8 nucleotides agree with TRBD1. Germline CDR1 reads LGHNA; CDR2 reads YNFKEQ. The trim removed 3 bases at V and 4 bases at J, leaving 4 bases unmatched. CDR3 size: 14 residues. The CDR3 DNA reads as TGTGCCAGCAGCCACCTACAGGGGGGCTATGGCTACACCTTC. Its protein is CASSHLQGGYGYTF.

V gene TRBV4-3 combines with J gene TRBJ2-2; TRBD2 aligns across 12 bases. Germline loops: CDR1 LGHNA, CDR2 YSLEER. The CDR3 contains 18 residues. The J segment lost 3 bases and the V segment lost 1 base, leaving 6 bases of the junction unmatched. In nucleotides, the CDR3 is TGCGCCAGCAGCCAAGGACTAGCGGGAGTGACGGACACCGGGGAGCTGTTTTTT. Its protein is CASSQGLAGVTDTGELFF.

This clone was observed a handful of times. The chain links TRBV5-4 to TRBJ1-2; TRBD1 is a possible D gene (6 bases). V was cut by 2 bases and J by 8 bases, with 16 bases left in between. CDR1 and CDR2 (germline): SGHNT, YYREEE (reference sequence). This CDR3 is built from 14 residues. The CDR3 loop reads CASSLGGANGGYTF. The CDR3 DNA is TGTGCCAGCAGCTTAGGGGGGGCGAATGGCGGCTACACCTTC.

The chain carries TRBV7-2 and TRBJ2-1, with 7 bases lining up with TRBD2. After removal of 5 bases from V and 2 bases from J, the junction contained 3 bases not matched to a gene. Germline values: CDR1 SGHTA, CDR2 FQGNSA. The CDR3 has 14 amino acids. Here the CDR3 reads CASSPGLAYNEQFF. The CDR3 DNA sequence: TGTGCCAGCAGCCCCGGACTAGCCTACAATGAGCAGTTCTTC. The variable domain in full, with the rest retrieved from reference TRBV7-2 and TRBJ2-1, is GAGVSQSPSNKVTEKGKDVELRCDPISGHTALYWYRQSLGQGLEFLIYFQGNSAPDKSGLPSDRFSAERTGGSVSTLTIQRTQQEDSAVYLCASSPGLAYNEQFFGPGTRLTVL.